The 22 T cell receptor beta chains below all came from one sample that was sequenced in a study of T-cell memory formation after mild COVID-19. Using its own MiXCR run on the 5' RACE reads, TCRdb lists one record per CDR3 protein. The sample carries a few hundred thousand distinct CDR3 sequences, roughly 21% recorded once. Specimen: PBMCs or a T cell subset sorted from them (not recorded which). The receptors were sampled from an adult woman who had mild COVID-19 (a few samples of this study predate the infection). Cell type and time point are not known.

The chain recombines TRBV7-9 with TRBJ2-5; 9 positions match TRBD2. The CDR3 runs 14 residues. Germline-derived CDR1 and CDR2 are SEHNR and FQNEAQ (reference sequence). The V and J ends lost 5 bases and 4 bases, in that order; junction bases with no gene match: 5. Written as DNA, the CDR3 is TGTGCCAGCAGCGTCGTAGCGGGGGTAGAGACCCAGTACTTC. This encodes CASSVVAGVETQYF.

This clonotype was detected ten times or more. The CDR3 region is CASSDFGTGSEQYF. The CDR3 DNA reads as TGTGCCAGCAGTGATTTCGGGACAGGGAGTGAGCAGTACTTC. The chain employs TRBV25-1 and TRBJ2-7; 9 nucleotides line up with TRBD1. Germline lookup yields CDR1 MGHDK and CDR2 SYGVNS. There are 14 residues in the CDR3. The ends lost 3 bases at V and 7 bases at J; junction bases unmatched: 7.

The rearrangement joins TRBV10-3 to TRBJ1-1, with TRBD1 as a possible D gene (6 bases). The CDR3 runs 15 residues. The germline V gene encodes CDR1 ENHRY and CDR2 SYGVKD. Deletions cut 3 bases from V and 3 bases from J, with 14 bases between. The chain's CDR3 is CAISDYREGHTEAFF. In DNA form, the CDR3 reads TGTGCCATCAGTGACTACAGGGAAGGGCACACTGAAGCTTTCTTT.

This clonotype appeared a few times. The chain carries TRBV5-4 and TRBJ2-7; D unclear. Trimming left V 0 bases short and J 4 bases short, with 17 bases between. Germline V lookup: CDR1 SGHNT, CDR2 YYREEE (reference sequence). This CDR3 contains 16 residues. CDR3 protein: CASSLEPRLVTYEQYF. CDR3 nucleotides: TGTGCCAGCAGCTTGGAGCCTAGGCTAGTCACATACGAGCAGTACTTC.

V gene TRBV11-2 combines with J gene TRBJ2-5; D gene uncertain. Germline V lookup: CDR1 SGHAT, CDR2 FQNNGV. The CDR3 has 13 amino acids. Between the trimmed V and J ends, which lost 5 bases and 1 base, there was a span of 8 bases. The CDR3, as DNA: TGTGCCAGCAGCCCGGAACCCCAAGAGACCCAGTACTTC. The encoded protein is CASSPEPQETQYF.

The chain links TRBV12-3 or TRBV12-4 to TRBJ2-7; TRBD2 aligns across 11 bases. This CDR3 region has 14 residues. Trimming cost V 1 base and J 6 bases; bases outside gene matches: 2. CDR3 nucleotides: TGTGCCAGCAGTTTAGGGGGACTAGCGGTCGAGCAGTACTTC. As protein: CASSLGGLAVEQYF.

This chain uses TRBV20-1 with TRBJ2-3, with 7 bases identical to TRBD1. The length of the CDR3 is 18 residues. Trimming took 5 bases from V and 2 from J; bases not matched to a gene: 19. Germline V lookup: CDR1 DFQATT, CDR2 SNEGSKA (reference sequence). CDR3 sequence (DNA): TGCAGTGCTCAAGACCCACTACCTCGGACAGGCTCCACAGATACGCAGTATTTT. Its protein is CSAQDPLPRTGSTDTQYF.

CDR3 in amino acids: CASRQGHRSGANVLTF. CDR3 sequence (DNA): TGTGCCAGCAGACAGGGACACCGCTCTGGGGCCAACGTCCTGACTTTC. V is TRBV19 and J is TRBJ2-6; 7 bases are a match to TRBD1. J gave up 0 bases and V 9 bases, and 8 bases lay outside the gene matches. Germline lookup yields CDR1 LNHDA and CDR2 SQIVND (reference sequence). The CDR3 totals 16 residues.

This chain joins TRBV20-1 and TRBJ2-7; D is ambiguous. CDR3 length equals 11 residues. Trimming cost V 2 bases and J 4 bases, with 6 bases left between them. Germline V CDR1 and CDR2: DFQATT, SNEGSKA (reference sequence). CDR3: CSARPEYEQYF. CDR3 DNA sequence: TGCAGTGCTAGACCGGAGTACGAGCAGTACTTC.

The chain joins TRBV2 to TRBJ2-1; 10 bases are shared with TRBD2. CDR3 length equals 15 residues. Germline V lookup: CDR1 SNHLY, CDR2 FYNNEI. The trim removed 3 bases at V and 4 bases at J, leaving 3 bases unmatched. CDR3 nucleotides: TGTGCCAGCAGTGATCTAGCGGGGGTATACAATGAGCAGTTCTTC. Its translation is CASSDLAGVYNEQFF.

The J gene is TRBJ1-1, the V gene TRBV3-1, with D unclear. V was cut by 4 bases and J by 5 bases, with 14 bases left in between. The CDR3 totals 14 residues. From germline, CDR1 is LGHDT and CDR2 YNNKEL (reference sequence). The CDR3 DNA reads as TGTGCCAGCAGCCGCGCGGGGATTATGACTGAAGCTTTCTTT. Translation gives CASSRAGIMTEAFF.

This clonotype occurred many times. The chain recombines TRBV5-5 with TRBJ2-3; D might be TRBD2 (7 bases). V was trimmed by 0 bases and J by 3 bases, leaving 14 bases between them. The CDR3 spans 16 residues. Germline loops: CDR1 SGHKS, CDR2 YYEKEE (reference sequence). CDR3 in amino acids: CASSLAEGGRTDTQYF. In DNA, the CDR3 is TGTGCCAGCAGCTTGGCCGAGGGGGGGAGGACAGATACGCAGTATTTT.

The chain has TRBV4-2 and TRBJ1-1; D is possibly TRBD1 (6 bases). The CDR3 covers 17 residues. Germline lookup yields CDR1 LGHNA and CDR2 YNFKEQ. V was pared by 0 bases and J by 1 base, with 15 bases between. CDR3 protein: CASSQDKGGSRNTEAFF. DNA for the CDR3: TGTGCCAGCAGCCAAGATAAGGGGGGGTCTCGGAACACTGAAGCTTTCTTT.

In regard to this clonotype: One end of the junction varies from germline; a read error may be responsible. V usage is TRBV7-9 and J usage is TRBJ2-6; no firm D call. Germline V gene lookup returns CDR1 SEHNR and CDR2 FQNEAQ (reference sequence). CDR3 length: 16 residues. The CDR3 DNA reads as TGTGCCAGCAGCGCCCCCGCCTACTCTGGGGACAACGTCCTGACTTTC. This codes for CASSAPAYSGDNVLTF.

This clonotype was observed a few times. The V gene is TRBV12-3 or TRBV12-4, the J gene TRBJ1-5; 9 nucleotides align to TRBD1. The CDR3 is 15 amino acids. The trim removed 6 bases at V and 5 bases at J, leaving 8 bases unmatched. CDR3: CASRAGTGYYQPQHF. In DNA form, the CDR3 reads TGTGCCAGCAGGGCCGGGACAGGGTACTATCAGCCCCAGCATTTT.

V gene TRBV2 combines with J gene TRBJ1-3; no reliable D call. The V gene lost 4 bases and the J gene lost 4 bases, with 8 bases spanning the gap. The CDR3 covers 13 residues. Germline V gene lookup returns CDR1 SNHLY and CDR2 FYNNEI. CDR3 protein: CASSAEVGNTIYF. The CDR3 region has the DNA TGTGCCAGCAGTGCGGAGGTCGGAAACACCATATATTTT.

The rearrangement uses TRBV7-9 and TRBJ2-1, with 10 bases lining up with TRBD1. The ends lost 1 base at V and 4 bases at J; junction bases unmatched: 7. Germline assignment: CDR1 SEHNR and CDR2 FQNEAQ (reference sequence). CDR3 length equals 17 residues. The CDR3 spells CASSLVRWDRGYNEQFF. CDR3 coding DNA: TGTGCCAGCAGCTTAGTCCGGTGGGACAGGGGTTACAATGAGCAGTTCTTC.

This clonotype occurred many times. V and J are TRBV24-1 and TRBJ2-7; TRBD1 matches 9 bases. V shed 12 bases, J shed 1 base, and the junction held 3 bases outside the gene matches. Per the germline V gene, CDR1 is KGHDR and CDR2 is SFDVKD. The CDR3 runs 12 residues. CDR3 region: CAAGTGSYEQYF. In DNA form, the CDR3 reads TGTGCCGCCGGGACAGGGTCCTACGAGCAGTACTTC.

The CDR3 DNA sequence: TGTGCCAGCACCCGGACAGGGGACAATGAGCAGTTCTTC. Residues: CASTRTGDNEQFF. J is TRBJ2-1 and V is TRBV5-4; 9 bases are a match to TRBD1. The J segment lost 5 bases and the V segment lost 6 bases, leaving 3 bases of the junction unmatched. The length of the CDR3 is 13 residues. Germline CDR1 is SGHNT and CDR2 is YYREEE (reference sequence). Full variable domain (remainder filled in from reference TRBV5-4 and TRBJ2-1): ETGVTQSPTHLIKTRGQQVTLRCSSQSGHNTVSWYQQALGQGPQFIFQYYREEENGRGNFPPRFSGLQFPNYSSELNVNALELDDSALYLCASTRTGDNEQFFGPGTRLTVL.

V usage is TRBV10-3 and J usage is TRBJ1-1, with D perhaps matching TRBD1 (6 bases). There are 14 residues in the CDR3. Deletions cut 6 bases from V and 4 bases from J, with 15 bases between. Germline V lookup: CDR1 ENHRY, CDR2 SYGVKD. The CDR3 DNA reads TGTGCCATCAGGACCTACAGGGAGGGCACTGAAGCTTTCTTT. Translation gives CAIRTYREGTEAFF.

This clonotype has a count of ten or more. The chain's CDR3 is CATSRDEGIQYF. The CDR3 DNA follows: TGTGCCACCAGCAGAGATGAGGGCATTCAGTACTTC. The V call is TRBV15, the J call TRBJ2-4; maybe TRBD2 (5 bases). Trimming took 0 bases from V and 9 from J, leaving 6 bases between them. CDR1 and CDR2 (germline): LNHNV, YYDKDF (reference sequence). The CDR3 is 12 amino acids.

This clonotype was counted a single time. The germline gene is not matched at one end of the junction; a read error may be the cause. The chain employs TRBV11-1 and TRBJ2-5; TRBD1 aligns across 12 bases. The CDR3 has 14 residues. Germline V lookup: CDR1 SGHAT, CDR2 FQDESV (reference sequence). The CDR3: CASSLSGTGGPSGF. The CDR3 DNA reads as TGTGCCAGCAGCCTTAGCGGGACAGGGGGCCCTAGCGGCTTC. Full variable domain (rest looked up from reference TRBV11-1 and TRBJ2-5): EAEVAQSPRYKITEKSQAVAFWCDPISGHATLYWYRQILGQGPELLVQFQDESVVDDSQLPKDRFSAERLKGVDSTLKIQPAELGDSAMYLCASSLSGTGGPSGFGPGTRLLVL.